This T cell receptor beta chain is from a study of beta chain features in type 1 diabetes. About the study: Sorted cells from all samples, numbering almost 110 million, were examined.

In its sample, this clone was seen a few times. The antigen remains unidentified. Findings and limits, study-wide: cDNA-based sequencing might over-represent cells highly expressing TCR.

Since all of the isolated RNA was reverse transcribed, expressed TCRB transcripts were what got sequenced. About 3.57 million reads were obtained on average from naive, central memory and regulatory T cell samples. Profiling relied on immunoSEQ multiplex PCR, and the TCRdb table lists in-frame clones only, not all of them. Of over 120,000 clones listed, about 10% are singletons. Markers CD45RO/CCR7/CD25/CD127/CD95/CD27 served to sort CD4+ naive, central memory, regulatory and stem cell-like memory cells. Germline V gives CDR1 SEHNR, CDR2 FQNEAQ (reference sequence). This CDR3 comprises 13 residues. With V trimmed by 6 bases and J by 6 bases, 8 bases remained unmatched.

What was sequenced was central memory CD4+ T cells from blood. This receptor was taken from a man aged 18 to 35 in good health. The chain links TRBV7-9 to TRBJ2-7; 7 nucleotides agree with TRBD2. The CDR3 region is CASSLAAGSEQYF. The CDR3 DNA reads as TGTGCCAGCAGTCTAGCGGCGGGTAGCGAGCAGTACTTC.